This TCR beta chain is from a study of cytomegalovirus exposure and HLA in healthy donors. Turning to this clone: Antigen specificity is unknown.

Findings and caveats of the study: The CMV antigen specificity of a few CMV-associated chains was confirmed through in vitro analysis.

Germline lookup yields CDR1 ENHRY and CDR2 SYGVKD. The ends lost 4 bases at V and 7 bases at J; junction bases unmatched: 8. The CDR3 contains 16 residues. PCR was performed using 60 Vbeta and 13 Jbeta primers. The method was immunoSEQ multiplex PCR; TCRdb's version includes in-frame clones alone and lacks a portion of them. The sample lists 80,000 to 95,000 clones, about 78% occurring once. The chain is built from TRBV10-3 and TRBJ2-1; 12 positions agree with TRBD2. Sequencing was carried out using PBMCs. This clonotype originated in a man younger than 35 in good health and CMV-seropositive. The CDR3 spells CAISGLTSGRPNEQFF. The CDR3 DNA is TGTGCCATCAGTGGACTGACTAGCGGGAGACCTAATGAGCAGTTCTTC.